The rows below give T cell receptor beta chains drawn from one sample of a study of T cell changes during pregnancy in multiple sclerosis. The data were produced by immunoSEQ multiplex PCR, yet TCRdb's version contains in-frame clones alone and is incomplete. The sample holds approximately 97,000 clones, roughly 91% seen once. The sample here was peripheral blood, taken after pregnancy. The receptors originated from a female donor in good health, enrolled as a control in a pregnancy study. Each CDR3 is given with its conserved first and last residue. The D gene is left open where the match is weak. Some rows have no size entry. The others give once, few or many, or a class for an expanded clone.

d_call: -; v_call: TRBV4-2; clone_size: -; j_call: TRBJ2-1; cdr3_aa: CASSQGELGNEQFF; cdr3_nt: TGTGCCAGCAGCCAAGGGGAGTTGGGCAATGAGCAGTTCTTC
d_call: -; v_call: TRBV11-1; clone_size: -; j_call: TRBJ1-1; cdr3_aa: CASSLGGAARAFF; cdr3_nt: TGTGCCAGCAGCTTAGGGGGCGCGGCGCGAGCTTTCTTT
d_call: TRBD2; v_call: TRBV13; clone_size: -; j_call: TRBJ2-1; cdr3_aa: CASSPRLAGGDEQFF; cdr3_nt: TGTGCCAGCAGCCCACGACTAGCGGGAGGCGATGAGCAGTTCTTC
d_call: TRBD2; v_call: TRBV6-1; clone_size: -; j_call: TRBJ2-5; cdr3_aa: CASGRTSGAETQYF; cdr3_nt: TGTGCCAGCGGAAGGACTAGCGGGGCAGAGACCCAGTACTTC
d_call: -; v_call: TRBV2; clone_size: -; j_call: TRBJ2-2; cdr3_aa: CASSPTIPYQPTGELFF; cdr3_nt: TGTGCCAGCAGCCCTACCATCCCCTATCAACCCACCGGGGAGCTGTTTTTT
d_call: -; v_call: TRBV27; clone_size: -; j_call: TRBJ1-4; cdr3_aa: CASSLSLTGTQLFF; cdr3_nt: TGTGCCAGCAGTTTAAGTCTAACCGGGACACAACTGTTTTTT
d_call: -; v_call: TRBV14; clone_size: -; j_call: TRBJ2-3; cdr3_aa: CASSRDWAPPLSTDTQYF; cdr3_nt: TGTGCCAGCAGCCGCGATTGGGCCCCCCCCCTTAGCACAGATACGCAGTATTTT
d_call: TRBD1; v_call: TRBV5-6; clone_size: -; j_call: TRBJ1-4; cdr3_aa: CASSRDRGEKLFF; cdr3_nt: TGTGCCAGCAGCCGGGACAGGGGTGAAAAACTGTTTTTT
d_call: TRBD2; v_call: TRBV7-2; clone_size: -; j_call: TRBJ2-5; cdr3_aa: CASSPGVPSGGPGGTQYF; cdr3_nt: TGTGCCAGCAGCCCAGGGGTCCCTAGCGGGGGGCCTGGGGGGACCCAGTACTTC
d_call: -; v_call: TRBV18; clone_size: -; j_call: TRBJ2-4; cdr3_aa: CASSEAPKNIQYF; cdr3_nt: TGTGCCAGCTCAGAGGCGCCCAAAAACATTCAGTACTTC
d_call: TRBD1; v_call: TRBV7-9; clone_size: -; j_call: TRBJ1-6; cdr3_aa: CASSLEGRTGPGGNSPLHF; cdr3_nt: TGTGCCAGCAGCTTAGAAGGTCGGACAGGGCCGGGGGGTAATTCACCCCTCCACTTT
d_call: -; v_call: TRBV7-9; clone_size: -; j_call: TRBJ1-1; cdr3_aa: CASSVGRGEAFF; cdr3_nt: TGTGCCAGCAGCGTTGGGCGAGGGGAAGCTTTCTTT
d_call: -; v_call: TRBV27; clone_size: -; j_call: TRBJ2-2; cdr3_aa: CASSLRESNTGELFF; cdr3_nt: TGTGCCAGCAGTTTGAGGGAATCGAACACCGGGGAGCTGTTTTTT
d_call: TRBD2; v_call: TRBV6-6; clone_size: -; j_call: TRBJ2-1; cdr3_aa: CASSGEGFEQFF; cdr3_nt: TGTGCCAGCAGCGGGGAGGGATTCGAGCAGTTCTTC
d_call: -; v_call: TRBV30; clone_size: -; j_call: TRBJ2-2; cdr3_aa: CAWSVPRTSGGRSPGSCFF; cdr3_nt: -
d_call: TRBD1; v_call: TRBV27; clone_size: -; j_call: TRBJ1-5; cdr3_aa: CASSLSQNRGRGPQHF; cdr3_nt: TGTGCCAGCAGTTTATCCCAGAACAGGGGCAGGGGGCCCCAGCATTTT
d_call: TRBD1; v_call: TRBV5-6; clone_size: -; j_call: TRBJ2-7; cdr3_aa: CASSFQTGLIHEQYF; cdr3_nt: TGTGCCAGCAGCTTCCAGACAGGGTTAATCCACGAGCAGTACTTC
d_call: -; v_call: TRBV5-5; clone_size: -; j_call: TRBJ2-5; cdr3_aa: CASSFQGETQYF; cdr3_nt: TGTGCCAGCAGCTTCCAGGGAGAGACCCAGTACTTC
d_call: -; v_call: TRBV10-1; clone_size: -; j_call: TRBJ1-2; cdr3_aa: CASSPGGHGRNYGYTF; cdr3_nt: TGCGCCAGCAGCCCCGGGGGTCACGGGCGTAACTATGGCTACACCTTC
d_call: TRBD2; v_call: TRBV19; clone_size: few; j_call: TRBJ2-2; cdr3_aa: CASSKGTSGAHTGELFF; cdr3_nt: TGTGCCAGTAGTAAGGGTACTAGCGGGGCCCACACCGGGGAGCTGTTTTTT
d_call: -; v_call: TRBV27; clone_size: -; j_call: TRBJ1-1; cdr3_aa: CASSFAGFGTEAFF; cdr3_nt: TGTGCCAGCAGTTTCGCGGGGTTTGGCACTGAAGCTTTCTTT
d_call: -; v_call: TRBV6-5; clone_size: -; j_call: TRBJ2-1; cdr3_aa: CASSYLGGALVRFF; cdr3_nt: TGTGCCAGCAGTTACTTGGGGGGGGCACTCGTTAGGTTCTTC
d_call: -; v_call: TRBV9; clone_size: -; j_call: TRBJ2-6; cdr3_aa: CASSVALGGSGANVLTF; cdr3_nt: TGTGCCAGCAGCGTAGCTCTAGGGGGTTCTGGGGCCAACGTCCTGACTTTC
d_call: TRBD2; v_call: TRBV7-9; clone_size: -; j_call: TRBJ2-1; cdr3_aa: CASSSGGPGEQFF; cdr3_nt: TGTGCCAGCAGCTCGGGGGGGCCAGGTGAGCAGTTCTTC
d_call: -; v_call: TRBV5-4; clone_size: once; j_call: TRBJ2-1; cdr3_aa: CASSFSGTGNEQFF; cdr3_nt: TGTGCCAGCAGCTTTTCGGGAACCGGCAATGAGCAGTTCTTC
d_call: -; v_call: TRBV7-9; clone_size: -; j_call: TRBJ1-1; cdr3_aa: CASSPGGGRRAFF; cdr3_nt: TGTGCCAGCAGCCCCGGCGGGGGCAGGAGGGCTTTCTTT
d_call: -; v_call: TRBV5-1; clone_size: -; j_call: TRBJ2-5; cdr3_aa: CASSDSARREETQYF; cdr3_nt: TGCGCCAGCAGCGATTCAGCGCGGCGGGAAGAGACCCAGTACTTC
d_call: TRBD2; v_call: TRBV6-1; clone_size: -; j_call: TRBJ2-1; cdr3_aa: CASTSGAGGNNEQFF; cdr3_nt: TGTGCCAGCACGTCTGGAGCGGGGGGTAACAATGAGCAGTTCTTC
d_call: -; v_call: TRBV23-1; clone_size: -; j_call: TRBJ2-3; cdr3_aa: CASPPGRRGTDTQYF; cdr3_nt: TGCGCCAGCCCGCCGGGGAGGCGGGGAACAGATACGCAGTATTTT
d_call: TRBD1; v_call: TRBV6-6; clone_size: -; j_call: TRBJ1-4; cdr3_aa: CASTTEAGGEKLFF; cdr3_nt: TGTGCCAGCACTACAGAGGCAGGGGGGGAAAAACTGTTTTTT
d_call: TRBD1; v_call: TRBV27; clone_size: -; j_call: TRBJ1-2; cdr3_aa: CASSFGTGVTYYGYTF; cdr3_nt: TGTGCCAGCAGTTTTGGGACAGGGGTAACCTACTATGGCTACACCTTC
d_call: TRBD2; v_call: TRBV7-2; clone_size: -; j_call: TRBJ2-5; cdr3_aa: CASSLGLAGQETQYF; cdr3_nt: TGTGCCAGCAGCCTTGGACTAGCGGGGCAAGAGACCCAGTACTTC
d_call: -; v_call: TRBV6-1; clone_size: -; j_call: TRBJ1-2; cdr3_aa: CASSEWPPTGYGYTF; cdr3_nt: TGTGCCAGCAGTGAATGGCCCCCCACGGGTTATGGCTACACCTTC
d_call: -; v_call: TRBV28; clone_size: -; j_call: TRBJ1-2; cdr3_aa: CASRRVLGYGYTF; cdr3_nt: TGTGCCAGCAGGAGGGTGCTGGGCTATGGCTACACCTTC
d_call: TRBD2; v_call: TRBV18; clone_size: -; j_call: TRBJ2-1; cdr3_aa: CASSPPSSASGGGEQFF; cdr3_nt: TGTGCCAGCTCACCACCTTCATCGGCTAGCGGGGGTGGTGAGCAGTTCTTC
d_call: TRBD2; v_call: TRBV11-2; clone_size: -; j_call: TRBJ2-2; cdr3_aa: CASSYTSGGGELFF; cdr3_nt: TGTGCCAGCAGCTATACTAGCGGGGGCGGGGAGCTGTTTTTT
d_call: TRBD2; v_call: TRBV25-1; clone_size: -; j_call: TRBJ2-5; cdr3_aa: CASSGGKETQYF; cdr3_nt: TGTGCCAGCAGCGGGGGGAAGGAGACCCAGTACTTC
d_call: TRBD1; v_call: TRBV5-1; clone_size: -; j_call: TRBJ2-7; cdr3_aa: CASSLTRDRRDGQYF; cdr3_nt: TGCGCCAGCAGCTTGACCCGGGACAGGAGGGATGGGCAGTACTTC
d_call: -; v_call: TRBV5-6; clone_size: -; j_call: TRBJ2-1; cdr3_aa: CASSLGSGNYNEQFF; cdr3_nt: TGTGCCAGCAGCTTGGGATCCGGGAATTACAATGAGCAGTTCTTC
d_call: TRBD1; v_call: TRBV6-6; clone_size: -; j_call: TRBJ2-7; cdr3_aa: CASSYKGAPSYEQYF; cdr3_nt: TGTGCCAGCAGTTATAAGGGGGCACCTTCCTACGAGCAGTACTTC
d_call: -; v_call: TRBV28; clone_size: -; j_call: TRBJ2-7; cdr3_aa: CASRGPGYEQYF; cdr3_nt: TGTGCCAGCAGGGGCCCAGGCTACGAGCAGTACTTC
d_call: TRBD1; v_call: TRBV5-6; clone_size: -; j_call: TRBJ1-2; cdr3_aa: CASSLRDSYGYTF; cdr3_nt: TGTGCCAGCAGCCTACGGGACAGCTATGGCTACACCTTC
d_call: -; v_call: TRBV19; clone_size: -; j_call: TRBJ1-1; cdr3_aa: CASSMGGTEAFF; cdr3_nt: TGTGCCAGTAGTATGGGGGGCACTGAAGCTTTCTTT
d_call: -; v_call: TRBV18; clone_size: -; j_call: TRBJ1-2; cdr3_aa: CASSPPPGRDNGYTF; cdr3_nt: TGTGCCAGCTCACCACCGCCAGGGAGGGACAATGGCTACACCTTC
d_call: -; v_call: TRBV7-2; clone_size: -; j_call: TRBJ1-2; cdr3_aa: CASSLGNRQPYGYTF; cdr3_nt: TGTGCCAGCAGCTTAGGTAACAGGCAACCTTATGGCTACACCTTC
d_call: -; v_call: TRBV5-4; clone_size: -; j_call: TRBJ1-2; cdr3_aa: CASSSPAGRSDGYGYTF; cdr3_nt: TGTGCCAGCAGCTCCCCGGCAGGGAGGTCTGACGGCTATGGCTACACCTTC
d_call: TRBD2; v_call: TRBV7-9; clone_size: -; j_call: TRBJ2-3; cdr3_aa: CASSLGGGTQTDTQYF; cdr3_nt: TGTGCCAGCAGCTTAGGCGGGGGGACTCAAACAGATACGCAGTATTTT
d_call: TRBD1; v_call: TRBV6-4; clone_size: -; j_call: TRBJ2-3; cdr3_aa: CASSAGTGGSDTQYF; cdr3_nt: TGTGCCAGCAGCGCCGGGACAGGGGGATCCGATACGCAGTATTTT
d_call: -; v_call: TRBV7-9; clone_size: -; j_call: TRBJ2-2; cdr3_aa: CASRQSSAPGELFF; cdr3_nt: TGTGCCAGCAGACAATCTAGTGCCCCCGGGGAGCTGTTTTTT
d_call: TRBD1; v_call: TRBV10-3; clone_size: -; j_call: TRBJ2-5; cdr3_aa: CAIRTTGIKETQYF; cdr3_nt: TGTGCCATCAGGACGACAGGGATCAAAGAGACCCAGTACTTC
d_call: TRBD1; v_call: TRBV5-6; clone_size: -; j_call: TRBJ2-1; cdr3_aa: CASSSGQGYEQFF; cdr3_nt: TGTGCCAGCAGCTCTGGACAGGGATATGAGCAGTTCTTC
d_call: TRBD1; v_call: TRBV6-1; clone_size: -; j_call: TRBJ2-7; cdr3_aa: CASSRQGGTNEQYF; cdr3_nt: TGTGCCAGCAGTCGACAGGGTGGGACCAACGAGCAGTACTTC
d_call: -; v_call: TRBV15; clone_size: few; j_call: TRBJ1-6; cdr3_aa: CATSNEGRNSPLHF; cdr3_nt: TGTGCCACCAGCAATGAGGGAAGGAATTCACCCCTCCACTTT